These T cell receptor beta chains were read from a single sample in a study of T cell responses to AZD1222 COVID-19 vaccine. The method was immunoSEQ multiplex PCR; TCRdb's version includes in-frame clones alone and lacks a portion of them. The table records about 130,000 clones, 93% of them present only once. Sequenced material: peripheral blood, taken on day 0 of AZD1222 vaccination. The receptors shown here come from an adult in good health. The CDR3 runs from the conserved cysteine through the conserved F or W. The D gene is left open where the match is weak. Clone size appears in some rows only: once, few, many, or a class for an expanded clone.

j_call clone_size d_call v_call cdr3_aa cdr3_nt
TRBJ2-1 . . TRBV29-1 CSVAMVEQFF TGCAGCGTGGCTATGGTTGAGCAGTTCTTC
TRBJ1-2 few TRBD1 TRBV5-6 CASSFTRQGGNYGYTF TGTGCCAGCAGCTTTACCCGACAGGGGGGTAACTATGGCTACACCTTC
TRBJ1-3 . . TRBV9 CASSVAGHGNTIYF TGTGCCAGCAGCGTAGCCGGGCACGGAAACACCATATATTTT
TRBJ2-5 . . TRBV11-2 CASSLDLSETQYF TGTGCCAGCAGCTTAGATCTTTCCGAGACCCAGTACTTC
TRBJ2-7 . . TRBV5-1 CASRMGVEWEQYF TGCGCCAGCAGGATGGGGGTCGAATGGGAGCAGTACTTC
TRBJ1-3 . TRBD1 TRBV5-1 CASSPRGQGGGSGNTIYF TGCGCCAGCAGCCCTCGTGGACAGGGTGGTGGCTCTGGAAACACCATATATTTT
TRBJ2-1 . TRBD2 TRBV29-1 CSVGLAGGHEQFF TGCAGCGTAGGACTAGCGGGAGGTCATGAGCAGTTCTTC
TRBJ2-7 once . TRBV20-1 CSAGDRYEQYF TGCAGCGCCGGGGACCGCTACGAGCAGTACTTC
TRBJ2-2 . . TRBV3-1/TRBV3-2 CASSSAAENTGELFF TGTGCCAGCAGCTCGGCAGCGGAGAACACCGGGGAGCTGTTTTTT
TRBJ1-6 . TRBD1 TRBV5-4 CASSPDRGSSPLHF TGTGCCAGCAGCCCGGACAGGGGTAGTTCACCCCTCCACTTT
TRBJ2-5 . . TRBV18 CASSSGDYQETQYF TGTGCCAGCTCATCCGGGGACTACCAAGAGACCCAGTACTTC
TRBJ1-3 once TRBD1 TRBV30 CAWSGDRVLGNTIYF TGTGCCTGGAGTGGGGACAGGGTTTTAGGAAACACCATATATTTT
TRBJ2-7 . TRBD2 TRBV5-1 CASSISGRGYEQYF TGCGCCAGCAGCATTAGCGGGAGAGGTTACGAGCAGTACTTC
TRBJ1-3 . . TRBV5-1 CASSLAGRDTIYF TGCGCCAGCAGCTTGGCCGGGCGGGACACCATATATTTT
TRBJ2-2 . . TRBV4-2 CASSQVRGVNTGELFF TGTGCCAGCAGCCAAGTGAGGGGGGTAAACACCGGGGAGCTGTTTTTT
TRBJ2-4 . . TRBV28 CASSVVDTIAKNIQYF TGTGCCAGCAGTGTAGTGGACACCATAGCCAAAAACATTCAGTACTTC
TRBJ1-1 . . TRBV29-1 CSAATTMNTEAFF TGCAGCGCCGCGACAACTATGAACACTGAAGCTTTCTTT
TRBJ2-5 . TRBD2 TRBV3-1/TRBV3-2 CASSQVTSGRQETQYF TGTGCCAGCAGCCAAGTGACTAGCGGGAGACAAGAGACCCAGTACTTC
TRBJ1-2 . . TRBV19 CASSTLQGPYGYTF TGTGCCAGTAGTACATTACAGGGACCCTATGGCTACACCTTC
TRBJ2-7 . . TRBV11-2 CASSFGSYEQYF TGTGCCAGCAGCTTTGGCTCCTACGAGCAGTACTTC
TRBJ1-2 . . TRBV19 CASRAAVRRDGYTF TGTGCCAGTAGGGCCGCAGTGAGGAGGGATGGCTACACCTTC
TRBJ2-4 . . TRBV11-2 CASSFGFGSKNIQYF TGTGCCAGCAGCTTCGGGTTTGGGTCCAAAAACATTCAGTACTTC
TRBJ1-2 . . TRBV19 CASSIGQSLYGYTF TGTGCCAGTAGTATCGGGCAGTCCCTATATGGCTACACCTTC
TRBJ1-4 . . TRBV24-1 CATSEAGPTNEKLFF TGTGCCACCAGTGAGGCAGGGCCAACTAATGAAAAACTGTTTTTT
TRBJ2-7 once . TRBV5-8 CASSFSVYYEQYF TGTGCCAGCAGCTTTAGCGTTTACTACGAGCAGTACTTC
TRBJ2-1 . . TRBV5-1 CASSLTGAYNEQFF TGCGCCAGCAGCTTGACTGGCGCATACAATGAGCAGTTCTTC
TRBJ2-1 . TRBD2 TRBV18 CASSRGLAGGYNEQFF TGTGCCAGCTCACGCGGTCTAGCGGGAGGCTACAATGAGCAGTTCTTC
TRBJ1-5 few TRBD1 TRBV2 CASSGTGIQPQHF TGTGCCAGCAGCGGGACAGGGATTCAGCCCCAGCATTTT
TRBJ2-5 once TRBD2 TRBV3-1/TRBV3-2 CASSPTSGVIQETQYF TGTGCCAGCAGCCCGACTAGCGGAGTCATCCAAGAGACCCAGTACTTC
TRBJ2-7 once TRBD1 TRBV10-3 CAISDFDRGTYEQYF TGTGCCATCAGTGATTTCGACAGGGGGACCTACGAGCAGTACTTC
TRBJ2-2 . . TRBV7-9 CASKIDHNTGELFF TGTGCCAGCAAAATTGACCACAACACCGGGGAGCTGTTTTTT
TRBJ2-1 . TRBD1 TRBV5-1 CASRPRQGPPYNEQFF TGCGCCAGCAGACCTAGACAGGGGCCGCCCTACAATGAGCAGTTCTTC
TRBJ1-1 . TRBD1 TRBV28 CASTTGDTDTEAFF TGTGCCAGCACCACAGGGGACACGGACACTGAAGCTTTCTTT
TRBJ1-3 . . TRBV3-1/TRBV3-2 CASSQIGGENTIYF TGTGCCAGCAGCCAAATAGGGGGAGAAAACACCATATATTTT
TRBJ1-2 once TRBD1 TRBV5-4 CASSLDRGANYGYTF TGTGCCAGCAGTCTCGACAGGGGAGCTAACTATGGCTACACCTTC
TRBJ1-1 . . TRBV25-1 CASTRGYTEAFF TGTGCCAGCACCAGGGGCTACACTGAAGCTTTCTTT
TRBJ1-1 . . TRBV11-2 CASSLGVGGRWENTEAFF TGTGCCAGCAGCTTAGGAGTAGGGGGAAGGTGGGAGAACACTGAAGCTTTCTTT
TRBJ2-1 once TRBD1 TRBV28 CASSPRGLNEQFF TGTGCCAGCAGTCCCAGGGGGCTCAATGAGCAGTTCTTC
TRBJ1-2 . . TRBV2 CASREYYAGGYTF TGTGCCAGCCGCGAGTATTATGCCGGTGGCTACACCTTC
TRBJ1-2 . . TRBV25-1 CASSEPGGGKGYTF TGTGCCAGCAGTGAACCCGGCGGGGGGAAGGGCTACACCTTC
TRBJ2-1 . . TRBV3-1/TRBV3-2 CASSQAGTYNEQFF TGTGCCAGCAGCCAAGCGGGTACGTACAATGAGCAGTTCTTC
TRBJ2-2 . . TRBV30 CAWGLLSGELFF TGTGCCTGGGGACTTCTATCCGGGGAGCTGTTTTTT
TRBJ2-5 . . TRBV7-9 CASSSQADPGTQYF TGTGCCAGCAGCTCTCAGGCGGACCCGGGGACCCAGTACTTC
TRBJ1-6 . . TRBV7-2 CASSLFHGSPLHF TGTGCCAGCAGCTTATTCCACGGTTCACCCCTCCACTTT
TRBJ2-4 . . TRBV5-6 CASSPRVLAKNIQYF TGTGCCAGCAGCCCCAGGGTCCTAGCCAAAAACATTCAGTACTTC
TRBJ2-3 . TRBD2 TRBV10-3 CAISGTSGLGTDTQYF TGTGCCATTTCGGGGACTAGCGGGCTTGGGACAGATACGCAGTATTTT
TRBJ1-5 . . TRBV4-1 CASSQVTRTQPQHF TGCGCCAGCAGCCAAGTAACGCGCACTCAGCCCCAGCATTTT
TRBJ2-1 . TRBD2 TRBV27 CASSLYGGSSYNEQFF TGTGCCAGCAGTTTATATGGCGGGAGCTCCTACAATGAGCAGTTCTTC